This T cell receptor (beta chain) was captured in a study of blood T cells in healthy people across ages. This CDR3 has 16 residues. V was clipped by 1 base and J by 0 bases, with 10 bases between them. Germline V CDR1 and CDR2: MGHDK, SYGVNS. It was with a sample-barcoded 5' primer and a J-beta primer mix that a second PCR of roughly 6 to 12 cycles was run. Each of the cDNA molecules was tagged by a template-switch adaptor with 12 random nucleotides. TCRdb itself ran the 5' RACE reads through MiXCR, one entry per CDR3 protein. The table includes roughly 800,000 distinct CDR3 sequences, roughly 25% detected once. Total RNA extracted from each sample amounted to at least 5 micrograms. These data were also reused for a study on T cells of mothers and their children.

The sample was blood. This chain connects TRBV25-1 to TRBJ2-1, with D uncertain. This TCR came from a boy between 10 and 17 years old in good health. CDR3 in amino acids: CASSESPASSYNEQFF. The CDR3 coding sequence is TGTGCCAGCAGTGAATCTCCAGCCAGCTCCTACAATGAGCAGTTCTTC.